This entry lists 30 T cell receptor beta chains sequenced from one sample in a study of neurological immune-mediated disorders. TCRdb recomputed calls from the 5' RACE reads with MiXCR, one row per CDR3 protein. The data contain about 120,000 distinct CDR3 sequences, approximately 3.2% of them singletons. The specimen sequenced was PBMCs. The receptor set was obtained from a woman aged 25-40 years with multiple sclerosis.

With respect to this clonotype: A read error may explain this, as a much larger clone is one base away. The chain recombines TRBV5-1 with TRBJ1-1; possibly TRBD1 for D (5 bases). CDR1 is SGHRS and CDR2 is YFSETQ in the germline V gene. Trimming pared 6 bases from V and 4 bases from J, leaving 13 bases between. The CDR3 extends over 13 amino acids. The CDR3 reads CASNLLGGTEAFF. CDR3 DNA: TGCGCCAGCAACCTTTTGGGGGGCACTGAAGCTTTCTTT.

This clonotype was observed a handful of times. This may come from a read error, since a much larger clone is one base off. No conserved phenylalanine or tryptophan is present at the end of the CDR3, so a read error is the likely explanation. The chain links TRBV7-9 to TRBJ2-7; 8 nucleotides agree with TRBD2. Per the germline V gene, CDR1 is SEHNR and CDR2 is FQNEAQ (reference sequence). With 0 bases clipped from V and 4 bases from J, the junction kept 5 bases outside the gene matches. CDR3 size: 15 residues. CDR3 sequence reads: CASSLAAGGQYEQYC. The CDR3 DNA is TGTGCCAGCAGCTTAGCGGCGGGAGGACAATACGAGCAGTACTGC.

This clonotype was counted ten times or more. V is TRBV4-1 and J is TRBJ1-5; TRBD1 matches at 9 bases. V shed 4 bases, J shed 5 bases, and the junction held 6 bases outside the gene matches. Germline CDR1 is MGHRA and CDR2 is YSYEKL. The CDR3 spans 15 residues. The CDR3 protein is CASSLRDRDHQPQHF. In nucleotides, the CDR3 is TGCGCCAGCAGCCTCCGGGACAGGGACCATCAGCCCCAGCATTTT.

This clonotype occurred many times. The gene calls are TRBV7-9 and TRBJ1-1; the D is unclear. The V end was cut by 5 bases, the J end by 1 base, with 11 bases between. CDR3 length: 14 residues. Germline CDR1 SEHNR, CDR2 FQNEAQ (reference sequence). CDR3 nucleotides: TGTGCCAGCAGCAATTATGAAGGGAACACTGAAGCTTTCTTT. Protein product: CASSNYEGNTEAFF.

On this clonotype: A much larger clone lies a single base off, so this may be a read error. This chain connects TRBV3-2 to TRBJ2-7; the DNA was not used to check the table's D call, TRBD2. TRBV3-2 is labeled a pseudogene. The CDR3 length is 12 residues. Here the CDR3 DNA reads TGTGACAGCAGAAGAGGGACCTACGAGCAGTACTTC. It is translated as CDSRRGTYEQYF.

This clonotype was observed at least ten times. The V gene is TRBV18, the J gene TRBJ1-1, with 9 positions matching TRBD1. Germline values: CDR1 KGHSH, CDR2 LQKENI. The CDR3 spans 15 residues. V dropped 6 bases and J dropped 5; count of bases not matched to a gene: 10. The CDR3 loop reads CASSLRQGEGTEAFF. The CDR3 nucleotides read TGTGCCAGCTCGCTAAGACAGGGGGAGGGAACTGAAGCTTTCTTT.

This clonotype was seen at least ten times. The V gene is TRBV6-5, the J gene TRBJ1-5; D remains ambiguous. This CDR3 has 14 residues. CDR1 is MNHEY, CDR2 SVGAGI, per germline. V shed 0 bases and J shed 2 bases, with 5 bases lying between them. CDR3 nucleotide sequence: TGTGCCAGCAGTTACTCCGACGGCAATCAGCCCCAGCATTTT. It encodes CASSYSDGNQPQHF.

The chain is built from TRBV5-5 and TRBJ1-3; 8 bases match TRBD1. The ends lost 4 bases at V and 12 bases at J; junction bases unmatched: 18. Germline lookup yields CDR1 SGHKS and CDR2 YYEKEE (reference sequence). This CDR3 comprises 16 residues. The CDR3 loop is CASSGGQALSGKNIYF. The CDR3 nucleotides read TGTGCCAGCAGCGGGGGACAGGCACTCTCTGGAAAAAACATATATTTT.

This clonotype was observed at least ten times. This chain joins TRBV6-5 and TRBJ2-7; TRBD1 might be the D (5 bases). Germline assignment: CDR1 MNHEY and CDR2 SVGAGI. CDR3 length equals 13 residues. Trimming removed 9 bases at V and 2 bases at J, with 14 bases between. This CDR3 is CARTKQDTYEQYF. The CDR3 DNA follows: TGTGCCAGAACAAAACAGGATACCTACGAGCAGTACTTC.

This clonotype was counted only a few times. This sequence joins TRBV29-1 and TRBJ2-2; D gene ambiguous. There are 13 residues in the CDR3. Deletions cut 3 bases from V and 3 bases from J, with 8 bases between. The germline CDR1 and CDR2 sequences are SQVTM and ANQGSEA. CDR3 sequence reads: CSVDRVDTGELFF. The CDR3 region has the DNA TGCAGCGTTGATAGGGTGGACACCGGGGAGCTGTTTTTT.

This clonotype appeared many times. The chain couples TRBV20-1 to TRBJ2-1; TRBD1 matches 9 bases. Unmatched junction bases numbered 2, after V lost 4 bases and J lost 10 bases. There are 11 residues in the CDR3. CDR1 DFQATT and CDR2 SNEGSKA come from the germline V gene (reference sequence). The CDR3 protein is CSAITGGEQFF. The CDR3 DNA reads as TGCAGTGCTATTACAGGGGGCGAGCAGTTCTTC.

This clonotype was seen at least ten times. Written as DNA, the CDR3 is TGTGCCAGCAGCTTACGGGACAGGAGTAACTATGGCTACACCTTC. Amino acids: CASSLRDRSNYGYTF. The chain combines TRBV7-2 with TRBJ1-2; 8 bases map to TRBD1. The CDR3 extends over 15 amino acids. V lost 2 bases and J lost 1; bases outside the gene matches: 3. In germline, CDR1 is SGHTA, CDR2 FQGNSA.

This clonotype has a count of ten or more. The rearrangement uses TRBV7-9 and TRBJ2-7; D gene ambiguous. V was shortened by 3 bases and J by 4 bases, with 16 bases between the two germline ends. The CDR3 is 15 amino acids. Germline CDR1 SEHNR, CDR2 FQNEAQ (reference sequence). The chain's CDR3 is CASSFSTTTAYEQYF. In DNA, the CDR3 is TGTGCCAGCAGCTTTTCTACCACAACGGCGTACGAGCAGTACTTC.

This clonotype has at least ten counts. The chain has TRBV7-8 and TRBJ1-1; D not certain. CDR1 is SGHVS and CDR2 is FQNEAQ in the germline V gene. V was cut by 4 bases and J by 1 base, with 13 bases left in between. The CDR3 spans 15 residues. The CDR3 DNA sequence: TGTGCCAGCAGCTCGCCCACCGGCCCGAACACTGAAGCTTTCTTT. This gives the protein CASSSPTGPNTEAFF.

This clonotype was detected many times. V gene TRBV7-9 combines with J gene TRBJ1-2; maybe TRBD1 (5 bases). With 5 bases removed from V and 4 bases from J, the gap between germline ends came to 11 bases. CDR3 length equals 13 residues. Germline CDR1 is SEHNR and CDR2 is FQNEAQ (reference sequence). The CDR3 loop reads CASSRGRVYGYTF. The CDR3 nucleotides are TGTGCCAGCAGCCGGGGACGGGTCTATGGCTACACCTTC.

This clonotype was recorded at least ten times. The chain combines TRBV5-6 with TRBJ2-3; maybe TRBD2 (6 bases). Trimming shortened V by 1 base and J by 4 bases, and 16 bases separated the two germline ends. Germline V gives CDR1 SGHDT, CDR2 YYEEEE. The CDR3 is 16 amino acids. This chain's CDR3 is CASSLLGTPGADTQYF. The DNA for the CDR3 is TGTGCCAGCAGCTTGTTGGGGACTCCGGGCGCAGATACGCAGTATTTT.

This clonotype showed up many times. V usage is TRBV30 and J usage is TRBJ1-4, with no clear D. Trimming took 4 bases from V and 2 from J, leaving 5 bases between them. This CDR3 region has 12 residues. In germline, CDR1 is GTSNPN, CDR2 SVGIG (reference sequence). In DNA, the CDR3 is TGTGCCTGGACGATGACTAATGAAAAACTGTTTTTT. This gives the protein CAWTMTNEKLFF.

Regarding this clonotype: A much larger clone lies one base from this, so it may be a read error. V is TRBV9 and J is TRBJ1-4; D possibly corresponds to TRBD1 (6 bases). The CDR3 is made up of 15 amino acids. With 0 bases removed from V and 8 bases from J, the gap between germline ends came to 14 bases. Germline assignment: CDR1 SGDLS and CDR2 YYNGEE. The chain's CDR3 is CASSVVWTAEEKLFF. As DNA, the CDR3 is TGTGCCAGCAGCGTAGTTTGGACAGCCGAGGAAAAACTGTTTTTT. Combining the CDR3 with reference TRBV9 and TRBJ1-4 gives the whole variable domain DSGVTQTPKHLITATGQRVTLRCSPRSGDLSVYWYQQSLDQGLQFLIQYYNGEERAKGNILERFSAQQFPDLHSELNLSSLELGDSALYFCASSVVWTAEEKLFFGSGTQLSVL.

This clonotype appeared many times. The chain is built from TRBV20-1 and TRBJ1-1; D might be TRBD1 (6 bases). This CDR3 region has 14 residues. The germline V gene encodes CDR1 DFQATT and CDR2 SNEGSKA (reference sequence). Trimming removed 0 bases from V and 5 bases from J, with 13 bases in between. CDR3 coding DNA: TGCAGTGCTAGAGACCATACAGGGAATACTGAAGCTTTCTTT. This translates into CSARDHTGNTEAFF.

This clonotype was counted ten times or more. The CDR3 sequence is CASSYSSRVSGNTIYF. The CDR3 DNA follows: TGTGCCAGCAGTTACTCCTCCCGGGTCTCTGGAAACACCATATATTTT. The chain is built from TRBV6-5 and TRBJ1-3; the D is unclear. Trimming took off 0 bases at V and 0 bases at J, with 9 bases between the two ends. The CDR3 totals 16 residues. Germline CDR1 MNHEY, CDR2 SVGAGI.

At least ten counts were recorded for this clonotype. The gene calls are TRBV20-1 and TRBJ1-5; the D is unclear. The CDR3 is made up of 12 amino acids. CDR1 is DFQATT, CDR2 SNEGSKA, per germline (reference sequence). The germline V and J ends were trimmed by 3 bases and 4 bases, with 7 bases remaining between them. CDR3: CSASRMNQPQHF. In nucleotides, the CDR3 is TGCAGTGCTAGCCGAATGAATCAGCCCCAGCATTTT.

The table lists this clonotype with many counts. The rearrangement joins TRBV20-1 to TRBJ2-5; 8 bases are a match to TRBD2. The CDR3 runs to 15 residues. The germline V gene encodes CDR1 DFQATT and CDR2 SNEGSKA (reference sequence). V was pared by 0 bases and J by 7 bases, with 10 bases of the junction left unmatched. CDR3 protein: CSARDRPSGSPTQYF. The CDR3 DNA is TGCAGTGCTAGAGATAGGCCTAGCGGGTCCCCGACCCAGTACTTC.

This clonotype appeared many times. The chain employs TRBV20-1 and TRBJ2-3; D gene unclear. The CDR3 has 11 residues. The germline V gene encodes CDR1 DFQATT and CDR2 SNEGSKA (reference sequence). Trimming stripped 6 bases from V and 6 bases from J, with 10 bases between. CDR3 nucleotide sequence: TGCAGTGCCCCCGTTGGGGATACGCAGTATTTT. Translating gives CSAPVGDTQYF.

This clonotype was counted at least ten times. The rearrangement uses TRBV20-1 and TRBJ2-1; 7 positions match TRBD2. Trimming removed 8 bases from V and 0 bases from J; junction bases left unmatched: 7. The CDR3 has 14 amino acids. CDR1 DFQATT and CDR2 SNEGSKA come from the germline V gene (reference sequence). The CDR3: CSPVGGSSYNEQFF. The DNA for the CDR3 is TGCAGTCCCGTAGGCGGGAGCTCCTACAATGAGCAGTTCTTC.

This clonotype was seen only a few times. A much larger clone sits a single nucleotide away, making a read error possible. CDR3 sequence (DNA): TGCAGCGTAACCTTGCTAGAGGGGATGGAGCAGTACTTC. Protein sequence: CSVTLLEGMEQYF. The rearrangement joins TRBV29-1 to TRBJ2-7; the D call may be TRBD1 or TRBD2 (5 bases each). The CDR3 has 13 amino acids. Germline assignment: CDR1 SQVTM and CDR2 ANQGSEA. The V end was cut by 6 bases, the J end by 7 bases, with 19 bases between.

This clonotype occurred many times. The chain uses TRBV12-3 or TRBV12-4 and TRBJ1-1; D perhaps matches TRBD1 (5 bases). Deletions cut 5 bases from V and 8 bases from J, with 21 bases between. The CDR3 runs 15 residues. As DNA, the CDR3 is TGTGCCAGCAGTCCAATTCCTGAGGGGCTACAGGAAGCTTTCTTT. This codes for CASSPIPEGLQEAFF.

In its sample, this clonotype was seen many times. The V gene is TRBV12-3 or TRBV12-4, the J gene TRBJ1-1; TRBD1 matches at 11 bases. The trim removed 8 bases at V and 7 bases at J, leaving 6 bases unmatched. CDR3 length: 13 amino acids. The chain's CDR3 is CASGTGGLYEAFF. The CDR3, as DNA: TGTGCCAGCGGGACAGGGGGATTGTATGAAGCTTTCTTT.

This clonotype was counted ten times or more. This sequence joins TRBV29-1 and TRBJ2-5, with 14 nucleotides matching TRBD2. The CDR3 is made up of 18 amino acids. Germline V gives CDR1 SQVTM, CDR2 ANQGSEA. Trimming cost V 3 bases and J 4 bases; bases outside gene matches: 13. For the CDR3, the DNA is TGCAGCGTTGACGGACTAGCGGGAGGATTTTGGGGCAGAGAGACCCAGTACTTC. Protein: CSVDGLAGGFWGRETQYF.

This clonotype was observed many times. V gene TRBV12-3 or TRBV12-4 combines with J gene TRBJ1-2, with D uncertain. V lost 3 bases, J lost 5 bases, and 13 bases lay in between. The CDR3 consists of 14 residues. Here the CDR3 DNA reads TGTGCCAGCAGTTTTTCTCGGGTAACTTATGGCTACACCTTC. This encodes CASSFSRVTYGYTF.

This clonotype came up many times. The V call is TRBV3-1, the J call TRBJ1-1; D is ambiguous. This CDR3 is 12 amino acids long. The germline gives CDR1 LGHDT, CDR2 YNNKEL (reference sequence). V dropped 3 bases and J dropped 6 bases, with 8 bases sitting between them. The CDR3 region is CASSQGSSEAFF. CDR3 bases: TGTGCCAGCAGCCAGGGGAGCTCTGAAGCTTTCTTT.